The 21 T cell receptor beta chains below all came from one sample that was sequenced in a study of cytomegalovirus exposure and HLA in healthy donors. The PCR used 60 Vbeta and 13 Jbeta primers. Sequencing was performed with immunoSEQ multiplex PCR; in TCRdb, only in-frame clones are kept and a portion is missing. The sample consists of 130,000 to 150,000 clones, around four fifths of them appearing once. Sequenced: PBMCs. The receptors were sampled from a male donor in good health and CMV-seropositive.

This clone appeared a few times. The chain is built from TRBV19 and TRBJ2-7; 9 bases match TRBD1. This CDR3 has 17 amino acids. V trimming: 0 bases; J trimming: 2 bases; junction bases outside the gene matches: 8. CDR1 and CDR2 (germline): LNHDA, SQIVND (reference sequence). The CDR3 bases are TGTGCCAGTAGTATAGATCCCGGACAGGGGATACCCTACGAGCAGTACTTC. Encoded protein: CASSIDPGQGIPYEQYF.

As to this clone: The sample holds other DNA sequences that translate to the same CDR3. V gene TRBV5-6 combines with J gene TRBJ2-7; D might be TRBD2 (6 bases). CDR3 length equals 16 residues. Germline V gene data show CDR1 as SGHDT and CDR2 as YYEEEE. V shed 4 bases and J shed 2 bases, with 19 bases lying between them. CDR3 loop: CASSHLITGVPYEQYF. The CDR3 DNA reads TGTGCCAGCAGCCACCTCATAACGGGAGTGCCCTACGAGCAGTACTTC.

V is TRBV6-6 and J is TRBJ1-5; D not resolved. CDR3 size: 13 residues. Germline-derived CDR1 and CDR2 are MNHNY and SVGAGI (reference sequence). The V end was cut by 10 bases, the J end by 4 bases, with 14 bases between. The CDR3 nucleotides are TGTGCCACCGAATCATACATGAATCAGCCCCAGCATTTT. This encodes CATESYMNQPQHF.

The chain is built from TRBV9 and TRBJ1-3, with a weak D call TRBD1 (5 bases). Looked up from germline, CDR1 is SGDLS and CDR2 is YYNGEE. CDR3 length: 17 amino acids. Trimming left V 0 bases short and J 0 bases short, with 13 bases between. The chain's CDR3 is CASSVEGGASSGNTIYF. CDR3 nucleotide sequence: TGTGCCAGCAGCGTAGAAGGAGGGGCGAGCTCTGGAAACACCATATATTTT.

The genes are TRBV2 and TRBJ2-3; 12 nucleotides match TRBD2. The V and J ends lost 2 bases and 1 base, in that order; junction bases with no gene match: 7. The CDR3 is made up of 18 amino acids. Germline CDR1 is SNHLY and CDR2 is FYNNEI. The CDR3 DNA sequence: TGTGCCAGCAGTGAACTGACTAGCGGGGGCGCTCGCACAGATACGCAGTATTTT. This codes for CASSELTSGGARTDTQYF. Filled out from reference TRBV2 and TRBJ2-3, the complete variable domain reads EPEVTQTPSHQVTQMGQEVILRCVPISNHLYFYWYRQILGQKVEFLVSFYNNEISEKSEIFDDQFSVERPDGSNFTLKIRSTKLEDSAMYFCASSELTSGGARTDTQYFGPGTRLTVL.

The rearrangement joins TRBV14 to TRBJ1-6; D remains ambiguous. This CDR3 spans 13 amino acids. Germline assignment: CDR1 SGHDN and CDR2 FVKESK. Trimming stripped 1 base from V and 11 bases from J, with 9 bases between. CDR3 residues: CASSQVSNAPLHF. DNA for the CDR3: TGTGCCAGCAGCCAAGTAAGCAACGCACCCCTCCACTTT.

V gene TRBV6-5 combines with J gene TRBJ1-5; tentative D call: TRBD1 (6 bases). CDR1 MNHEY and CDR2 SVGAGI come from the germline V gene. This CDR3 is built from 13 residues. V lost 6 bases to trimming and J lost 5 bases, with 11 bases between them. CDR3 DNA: TGTGCCAGCAGCCCAGGGGCGGATCAGCCCCAGCATTTT. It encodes CASSPGADQPQHF.

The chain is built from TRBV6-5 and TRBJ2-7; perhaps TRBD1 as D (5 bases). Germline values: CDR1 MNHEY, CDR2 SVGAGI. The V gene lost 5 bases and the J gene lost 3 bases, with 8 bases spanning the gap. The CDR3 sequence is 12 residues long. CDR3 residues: CASSGQIYEQYF. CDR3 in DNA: TGTGCCAGCAGTGGACAAATCTACGAGCAGTACTTC.

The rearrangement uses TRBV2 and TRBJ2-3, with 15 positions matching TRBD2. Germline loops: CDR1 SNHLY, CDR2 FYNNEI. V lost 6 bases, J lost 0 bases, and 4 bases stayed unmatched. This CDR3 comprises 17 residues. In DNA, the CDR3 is TGTGCCAGCAGGCCCGGACTAGCGGGAGGGAGCACAGATACGCAGTATTTT. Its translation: CASRPGLAGGSTDTQYF.

The CDR3, as DNA: TGTGCCAGCAGGCCGACGGGAAACAACTATGGCTACACCTTC. As protein: CASRPTGNNYGYTF. The genes are TRBV6-5 and TRBJ1-2; D uncertain. Germline V lookup: CDR1 MNHEY, CDR2 SVGAGI. The V end lost 6 bases, the J end lost 2 bases, and 13 bases lay between the germline ends. The CDR3 contains 14 residues.

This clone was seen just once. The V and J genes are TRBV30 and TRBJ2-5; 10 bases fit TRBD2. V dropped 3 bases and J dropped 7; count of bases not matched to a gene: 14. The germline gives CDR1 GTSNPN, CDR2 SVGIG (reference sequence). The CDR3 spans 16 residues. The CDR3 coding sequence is TGTGCCTGGAGCCCCGGACTAGCGGTCCCCCTGGGGACCCAGTACTTC. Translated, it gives CAWSPGLAVPLGTQYF.

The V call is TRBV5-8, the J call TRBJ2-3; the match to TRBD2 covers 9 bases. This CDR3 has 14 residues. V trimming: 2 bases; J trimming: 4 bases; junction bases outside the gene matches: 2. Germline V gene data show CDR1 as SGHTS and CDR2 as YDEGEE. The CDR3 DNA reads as TGTGCCAGCAGCTTTCGCGGGGGGGCAGATACGCAGTATTTT. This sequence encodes CASSFRGGADTQYF. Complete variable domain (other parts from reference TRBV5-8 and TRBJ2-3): EAGVTQSPTHLIKTRGQQATLRCSPISGHTSVYWYQQALGLGLQFLLWYDEGEERNRGNFPPRFSGRQFPNYSSELNVNALELEDSALYLCASSFRGGADTQYFGPGTRLTVL.

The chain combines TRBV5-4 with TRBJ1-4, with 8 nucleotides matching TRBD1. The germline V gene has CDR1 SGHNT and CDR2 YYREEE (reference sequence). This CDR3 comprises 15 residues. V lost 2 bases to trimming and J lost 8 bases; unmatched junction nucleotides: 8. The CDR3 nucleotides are TGTGCCAGCAGCTTCCTCCAGGGGGCCGGGGAAAAACTGTTTTTT. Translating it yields CASSFLQGAGEKLFF.

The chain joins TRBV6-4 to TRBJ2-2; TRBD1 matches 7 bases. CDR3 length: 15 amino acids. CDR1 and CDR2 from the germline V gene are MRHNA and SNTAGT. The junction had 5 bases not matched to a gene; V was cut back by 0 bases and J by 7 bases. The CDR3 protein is CASSDSAGGLGELFF. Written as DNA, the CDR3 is TGTGCCAGCAGTGACTCGGCAGGGGGTCTCGGGGAGCTGTTTTTT.

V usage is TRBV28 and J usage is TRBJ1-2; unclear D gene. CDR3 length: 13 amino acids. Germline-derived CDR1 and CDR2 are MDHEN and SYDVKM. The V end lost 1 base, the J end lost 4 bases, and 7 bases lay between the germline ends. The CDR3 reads CASSLSRGYGYTF. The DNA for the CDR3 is TGTGCCAGCAGTTTATCCCGCGGCTATGGCTACACCTTC.

The CDR3 sequence is CASSRDPQGETQYF. The CDR3 DNA reads TGTGCCAGCAGCCGGGACCCCCAGGGGGAGACCCAGTACTTC. The chain joins TRBV7-9 to TRBJ2-5; D might be TRBD1 (6 bases). Germline-derived CDR1 and CDR2 are SEHNR and FQNEAQ (reference sequence). Trimming stripped 5 bases from V and 5 bases from J, with 15 bases between. The CDR3 length is 14 residues.

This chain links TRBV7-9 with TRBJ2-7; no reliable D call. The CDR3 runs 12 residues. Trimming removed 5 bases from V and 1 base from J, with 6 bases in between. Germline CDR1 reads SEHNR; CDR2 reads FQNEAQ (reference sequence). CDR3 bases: TGTGCCAGCAGCCACAGATCCTACGAGCAGTACTTC. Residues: CASSHRSYEQYF.

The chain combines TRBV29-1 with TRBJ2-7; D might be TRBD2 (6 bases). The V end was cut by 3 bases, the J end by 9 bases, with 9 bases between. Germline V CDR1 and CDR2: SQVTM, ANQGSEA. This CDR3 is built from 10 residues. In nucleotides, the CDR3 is TGCAGCGTTGAGGAGGGAGTGCAGTACTTC. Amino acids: CSVEEGVQYF.

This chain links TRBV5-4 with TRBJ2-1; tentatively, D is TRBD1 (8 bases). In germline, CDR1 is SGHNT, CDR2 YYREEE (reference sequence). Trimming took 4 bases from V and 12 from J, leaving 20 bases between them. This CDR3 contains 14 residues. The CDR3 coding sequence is TGTGCCAGCAGCAAGGACAGGGAGGGTTGTGGGCAGTTCTTC. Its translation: CASSKDREGCGQFF.

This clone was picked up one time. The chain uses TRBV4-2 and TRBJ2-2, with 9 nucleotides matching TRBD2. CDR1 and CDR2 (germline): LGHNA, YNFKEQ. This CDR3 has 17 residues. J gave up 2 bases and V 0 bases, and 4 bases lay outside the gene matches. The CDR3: CASSQDRGRVNTGELFF. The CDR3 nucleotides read TGTGCCAGCAGCCAAGATCGCGGGAGGGTTAACACCGGGGAGCTGTTTTTT.

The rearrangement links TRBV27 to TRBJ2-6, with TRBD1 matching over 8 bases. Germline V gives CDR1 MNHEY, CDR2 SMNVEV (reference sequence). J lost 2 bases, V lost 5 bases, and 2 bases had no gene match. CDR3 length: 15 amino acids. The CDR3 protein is CASSPQGAGANVLTF. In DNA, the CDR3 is TGTGCCAGCAGTCCACAGGGGGCTGGGGCCAACGTCCTGACTTTC.